These 5 T cell receptor beta chains share one sample of origin, sequenced in a study of cytomegalovirus exposure and HLA in healthy donors. 13 Jbeta primers and 60 Vbeta primers were used for the PCR. Profiled with immunoSEQ multiplex PCR; TCRdb holds only in-frame clones, not every one. Seen here are roughly 78,000 clones, 55% to 75% observed once, and the top ten hold 4.5% to 6%. Sample: PBMCs. These receptors were collected from a young man in good health and CMV-seropositive.

This clone has more than one count but fewer than ten. DNA for the CDR3: TGCAGCTCACGGGACTCCTACGAGCAGTACTTC. Translated, it gives CSSRDSYEQYF. This chain uses TRBV29-1 with TRBJ2-7; TRBD2 is a possible D gene (5 bases). V was trimmed by 8 bases and J by 0 bases, leaving 8 bases between them. The CDR3 covers 11 residues. Germline V gene sequence: CDR1 SQVTM, CDR2 ANQGSEA.

This chain connects TRBV19 to TRBJ2-3; a weak D match, TRBD1 (6 bases). CDR3 length: 14 amino acids. Trimming left V 4 bases short and J 2 bases short, with 10 bases between. Germline V gene lookup returns CDR1 LNHDA and CDR2 SQIVND (reference sequence). This CDR3 reads CASSTDSYTDTQYF. In DNA form, the CDR3 reads TGTGCCAGTAGTACGGACAGCTACACAGATACGCAGTATTTT.

The sample holds one count of this clone. This chain connects TRBV27 to TRBJ1-4; the D is unclear. CDR1 and CDR2 from the germline V gene are MNHEY and SMNVEV (reference sequence). CDR3 size: 15 residues. V lost 6 bases, J lost 5 bases, and 16 bases lay in between. The CDR3 sequence is CASSPYPLRNEKLFF. The CDR3 coding sequence is TGTGCCAGCAGCCCTTACCCCCTACGGAATGAAAAACTGTTTTTT.

This chain uses TRBV13 with TRBJ1-2, with 7 bases fitting TRBD1. This CDR3 contains 14 residues. Germline loops: CDR1 PRHDT, CDR2 FYEKMQ (reference sequence). The trim removed 2 bases at V and 6 bases at J, leaving 6 bases unmatched. CDR3 residues: CASSLQTGINGYTF. The CDR3 DNA reads as TGTGCCAGCAGCTTACAGACAGGGATCAATGGCTACACCTTC. The whole variable domain, filled in from reference TRBV13 and TRBJ1-2, reads AAGVIQSPRHLIKEKRETATLKCYPIPRHDTVYWYQQGPGQDPQFLISFYEKMQSDKGSIPDRFSAQQFSDYHSELNMSSLELGDSALYFCASSLQTGINGYTFGSGTRLTVV.

The table lists this clone with a few counts. The rearrangement uses TRBV19 and TRBJ1-5, with D maybe TRBD1 (6 bases). The CDR3 loop spans 16 amino acids. Trimming stripped 7 bases from V and 0 bases from J, with 16 bases between. The germline CDR1 and CDR2 sequences are LNHDA and SQIVND (reference sequence). The CDR3 bases are TGTGCCAGTAACGCCGGCAGGGGTCATAGCAATCAGCCCCAGCATTTT. It translates to CASNAGRGHSNQPQHF.